Below, one T cell receptor (beta chain) is given with its context. The sample comes from a study of blood T cell repertoires in COVID-19. In the study overall: T cells, B-cell-depleted T cells, or PBMCs provided the cDNA or gDNA that served as material.

In the authors' workflow: Estimated nucleated cell counts came from reference gene primer amplification. Here immunoSEQ multiplex PCR was the method, and the copy in TCRdb shows in-frame clones only, minus some. V, J and clone size are those of that table, while D and trimming were read from the DNA. The sample has more than 200,000 clones; 75% to 85% are singletons. Sequencing used PBMCs or T cells enriched from blood (not recorded which). This TCR was sampled from a man under 40 with acute COVID-19.

CDR3 protein: CASSQAISTEAFF. The CDR3 DNA reads TGTGCCAGCAGCCAAGCAATTAGTACTGAAGCTTTCTTT. This chain joins TRBV3-1 (or the pseudogene TRBV3-2) and TRBJ1-1; D unclear. The ends were cut back, 1 base at V and 5 bases at J, with 8 bases in the middle. This CDR3 has 13 residues. From germline, CDR1 is LGHDT and CDR2 YNNKEL (reference sequence).